Below, one TCR beta chain is given with its context. These data are taken from a study of blood T cell repertoires in COVID-19. Study-level background: The origin of the acute and convalescent COVID-19 samples was the United States, Italy and Spain. The cDNA or gDNA used as material had been derived from T cells, B-cell-depleted T cells, or PBMCs.

Followed over time, Seattle patients had been enrolled while infection was active. CDR1 is KGHSH and CDR2 is LQKENI in the germline V gene. V shed 5 bases, J shed 5 bases, and the junction held 8 bases outside the gene matches. The CDR3 length is 14 residues. Sequenced by immunoSEQ multiplex PCR; TCRdb stores in-frame clones only, minus some. The sample lists roughly 150,000 clones, more than 75% occurring once. The chain combines TRBV18 with TRBJ2-7; 8 bases line up with TRBD1. This TCR was recovered from a woman aged 80 or over with COVID-19, enrolled during active disease. What was sequenced was peripheral blood. The CDR3: CASSLGGTGHEQYF. CDR3 DNA sequence: TGTGCCAGCTCATTGGGTGGGACAGGCCACGAGCAGTACTTC.